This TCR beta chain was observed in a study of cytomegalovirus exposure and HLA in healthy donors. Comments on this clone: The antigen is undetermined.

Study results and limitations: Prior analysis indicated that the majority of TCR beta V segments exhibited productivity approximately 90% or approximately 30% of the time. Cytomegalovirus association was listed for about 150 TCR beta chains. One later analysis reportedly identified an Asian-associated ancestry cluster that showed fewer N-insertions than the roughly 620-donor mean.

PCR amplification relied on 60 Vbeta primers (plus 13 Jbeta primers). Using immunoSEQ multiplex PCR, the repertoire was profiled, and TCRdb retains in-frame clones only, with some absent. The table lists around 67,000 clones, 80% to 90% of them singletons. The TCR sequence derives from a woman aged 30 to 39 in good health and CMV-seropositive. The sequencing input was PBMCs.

The CDR3 bases are TGTGCCAGCAGCTTAGGGACAGGGCAAGAGACCCAGTACTTC. Amino acids: CASSLGTGQETQYF. The chain joins TRBV7-9 to TRBJ2-5; 8 nucleotides agree with TRBD1. The CDR3 runs 14 residues. CDR1 is SEHNR and CDR2 is FQNEAQ in the germline V gene (reference sequence). The V segment lost 1 base and the J segment 2 bases; nucleotides outside the gene matches: 0.